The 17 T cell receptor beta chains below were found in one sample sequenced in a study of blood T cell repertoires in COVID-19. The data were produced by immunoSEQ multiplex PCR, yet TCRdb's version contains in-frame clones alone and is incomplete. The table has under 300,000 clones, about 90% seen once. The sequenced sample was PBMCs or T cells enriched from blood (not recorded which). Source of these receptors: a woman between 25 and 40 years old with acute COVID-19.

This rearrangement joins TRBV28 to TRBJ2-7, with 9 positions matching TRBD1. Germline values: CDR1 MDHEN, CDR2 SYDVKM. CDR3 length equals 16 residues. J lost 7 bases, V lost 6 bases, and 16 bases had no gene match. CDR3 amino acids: CASSLHTRTGAGEQYF. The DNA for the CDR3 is TGTGCCAGCAGCCTGCATACCCGGACAGGGGCGGGAGAGCAGTACTTC.

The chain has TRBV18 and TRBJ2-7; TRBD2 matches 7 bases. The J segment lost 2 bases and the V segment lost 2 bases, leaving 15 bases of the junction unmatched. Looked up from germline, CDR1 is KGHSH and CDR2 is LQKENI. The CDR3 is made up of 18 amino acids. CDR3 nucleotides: TGTGCCAGCTCACCAAGCCAGCCCGGAGGCGGGAGCACCTACGAGCAGTACTTC. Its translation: CASSPSQPGGGSTYEQYF.

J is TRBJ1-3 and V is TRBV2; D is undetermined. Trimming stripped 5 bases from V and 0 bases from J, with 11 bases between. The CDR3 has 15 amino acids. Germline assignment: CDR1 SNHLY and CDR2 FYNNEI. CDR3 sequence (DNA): TGTGCCAGCAGTTTGGGGAGTTTCTCTGGAAACACCATATATTTT. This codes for CASSLGSFSGNTIYF.

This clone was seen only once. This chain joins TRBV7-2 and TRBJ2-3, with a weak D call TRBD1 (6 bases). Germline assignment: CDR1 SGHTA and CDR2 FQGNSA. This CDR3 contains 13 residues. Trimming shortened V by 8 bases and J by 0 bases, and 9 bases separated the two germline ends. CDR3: CASGTGSTDTQYF. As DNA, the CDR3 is TGTGCCAGCGGAACAGGGAGCACAGATACGCAGTATTTT.

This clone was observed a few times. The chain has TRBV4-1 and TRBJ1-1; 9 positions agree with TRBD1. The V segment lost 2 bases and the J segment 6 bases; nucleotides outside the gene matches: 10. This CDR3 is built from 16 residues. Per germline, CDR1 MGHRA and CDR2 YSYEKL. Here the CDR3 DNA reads TGCGCCAGCAGCCAAACTCCGGGACAGGGATTCGCTGAAGCTTTCTTT. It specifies CASSQTPGQGFAEAFF.

The DNA for the CDR3 is TGTGCCAGCAGCACTGGACAGGGGGGTAGGTATCAGCCCCAGCATTTT. The encoded protein is CASSTGQGGRYQPQHF. The chain uses TRBV27 and TRBJ1-5, with 10 bases identical to TRBD1. Looked up from germline, CDR1 is MNHEY and CDR2 is SMNVEV (reference sequence). J lost 5 bases, V lost 6 bases, and 10 bases had no gene match. This CDR3 comprises 16 residues.

Here the CDR3 DNA reads TGTGCCAGCAGCCGGGACAGTATCGCCTATGGCTACACCTTC. Translation gives CASSRDSIAYGYTF. The chain is built from TRBV5-5 and TRBJ1-2, with 7 bases that match TRBD1. The CDR3 is 14 residues long. CDR1 is SGHKS, CDR2 YYEKEE, per germline (reference sequence). The V gene end was trimmed by 4 bases and the J gene end by 4 bases; junction bases not matched to a gene: 7.

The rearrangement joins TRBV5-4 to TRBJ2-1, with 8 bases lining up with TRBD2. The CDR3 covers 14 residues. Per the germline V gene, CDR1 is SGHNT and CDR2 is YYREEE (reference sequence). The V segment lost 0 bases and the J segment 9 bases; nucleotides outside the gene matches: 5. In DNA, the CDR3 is TGTGCCAGCAGCTTGGCGGGGGGGCATGGTGAGCAGTTCTTC. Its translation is CASSLAGGHGEQFF. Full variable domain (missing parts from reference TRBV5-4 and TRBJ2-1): ETGVTQSPTHLIKTRGQQVTLRCSSQSGHNTVSWYQQALGQGPQFIFQYYREEENGRGNFPPRFSGLQFPNYSSELNVNALELDDSALYLCASSLAGGHGEQFFGPGTRLTVL.

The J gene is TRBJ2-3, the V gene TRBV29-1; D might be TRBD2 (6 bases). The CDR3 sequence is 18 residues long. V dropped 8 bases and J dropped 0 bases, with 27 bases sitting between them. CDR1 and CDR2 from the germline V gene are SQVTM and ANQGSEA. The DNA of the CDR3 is TGCAGCTCGTCGGGCGGGGCGGGGAAGATGACTAGCACAGATACGCAGTATTTT. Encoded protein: CSSSGGAGKMTSTDTQYF.

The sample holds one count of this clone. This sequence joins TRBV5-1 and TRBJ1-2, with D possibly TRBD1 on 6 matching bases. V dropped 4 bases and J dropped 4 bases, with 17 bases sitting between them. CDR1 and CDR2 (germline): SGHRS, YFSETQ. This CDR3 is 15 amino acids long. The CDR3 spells CASSPRQGRPYGYTF. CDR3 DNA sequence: TGCGCCAGCAGCCCCAGGCAGGGGCGACCCTATGGCTACACCTTC.

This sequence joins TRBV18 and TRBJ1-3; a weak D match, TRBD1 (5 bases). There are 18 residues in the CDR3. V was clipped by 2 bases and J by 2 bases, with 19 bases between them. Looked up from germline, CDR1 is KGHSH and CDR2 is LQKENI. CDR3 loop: CASSPIPPPGDAGNTIYF. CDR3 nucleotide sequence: TGTGCCAGCTCACCAATCCCCCCCCCGGGGGATGCTGGAAACACCATATATTTT. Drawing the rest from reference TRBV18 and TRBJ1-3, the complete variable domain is NAGVMQNPRHLVRRRGQEARLRCSPMKGHSHVYWYRQLPEEGLKFMVYLQKENIIDESGMPKERFSAEFPKEGPSILRIQQVVRGDSAAYFCASSPIPPPGDAGNTIYFGEGSWLTVV.

The CDR3 nucleotides are TGTGCCAGCAGCGCGCGAATGTCCGTAATGAATTCACCCCTCCACTTT. Protein sequence: CASSARMSVMNSPLHF. The chain has TRBV7-2 and TRBJ1-6, with D unclear. CDR3 length equals 16 residues. The germline CDR1 and CDR2 sequences are SGHTA and FQGNSA. Trimming cost V 5 bases and J 7 bases, with 18 bases left between them. The variable domain in full, with the rest retrieved from reference TRBV7-2 and TRBJ1-6, is GAGVSQSPSNKVTEKGKDVELRCDPISGHTALYWYRQSLGQGLEFLIYFQGNSAPDKSGLPSDRFSAERTGGSVSTLTIQRTQQEDSAVYLCASSARMSVMNSPLHFGNGTRLTVT.

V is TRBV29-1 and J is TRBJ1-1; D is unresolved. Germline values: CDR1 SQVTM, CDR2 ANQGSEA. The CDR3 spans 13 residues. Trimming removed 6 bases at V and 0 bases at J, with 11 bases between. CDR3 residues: CSVQTGMNTEAFF. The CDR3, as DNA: TGCAGCGTCCAGACGGGGATGAACACTGAAGCTTTCTTT. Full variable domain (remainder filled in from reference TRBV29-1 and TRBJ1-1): SAVISQKPSRDICQRGTSLTIQCQVDSQVTMMFWYRQQPGQSLTLIATANQGSEATYESGFVIDKFPISRPNLTFSTLTVSNMSPEDSSIYLCSVQTGMNTEAFFGQGTRLTVV.

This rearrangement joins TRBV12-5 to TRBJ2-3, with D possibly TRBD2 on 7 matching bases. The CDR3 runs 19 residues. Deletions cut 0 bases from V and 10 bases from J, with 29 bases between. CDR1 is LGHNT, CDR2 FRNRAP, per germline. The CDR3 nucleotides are TGTGCTAGTGGTTTGGTACGGGGGCCGGTGGGCGGGAGCCACTCGGCGCAGTATTTT. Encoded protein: CASGLVRGPVGGSHSAQYF.

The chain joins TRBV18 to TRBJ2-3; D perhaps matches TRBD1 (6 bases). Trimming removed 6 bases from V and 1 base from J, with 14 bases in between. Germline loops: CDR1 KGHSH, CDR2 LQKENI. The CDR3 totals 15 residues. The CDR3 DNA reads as TGTGCCAGCTCGCCCGGGACATTCGGCACAGATACGCAGTATTTT. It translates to CASSPGTFGTDTQYF.

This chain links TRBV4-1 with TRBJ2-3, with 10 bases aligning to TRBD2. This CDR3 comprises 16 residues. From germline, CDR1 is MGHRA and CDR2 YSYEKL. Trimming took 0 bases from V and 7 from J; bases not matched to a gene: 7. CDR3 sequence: CASSQDRAGGLNTQYF. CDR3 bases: TGCGCCAGCAGCCAAGATCGAGCGGGGGGGCTAAATACGCAGTATTTT.

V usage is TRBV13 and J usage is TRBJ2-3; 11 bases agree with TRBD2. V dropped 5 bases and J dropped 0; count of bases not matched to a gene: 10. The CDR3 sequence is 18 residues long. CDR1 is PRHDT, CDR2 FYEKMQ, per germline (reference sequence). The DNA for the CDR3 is TGTGCCAGCAGCACCCAGACTAGCGGGGACTTTAGCACAGATACGCAGTATTTT. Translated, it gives CASSTQTSGDFSTDTQYF. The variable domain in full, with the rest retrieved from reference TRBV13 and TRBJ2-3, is AAGVIQSPRHLIKEKRETATLKCYPIPRHDTVYWYQQGPGQDPQFLISFYEKMQSDKGSIPDRFSAQQFSDYHSELNMSSLELGDSALYFCASSTQTSGDFSTDTQYFGPGTRLTVL.